This T cell receptor beta chain was sequenced in a study of identical twins. Study results and limitations: Conclusions came from cross-sectional statistical analysis, not from following the same donors.

A universal primer site arose from template switching, and cDNA bore unique molecular identifiers. Using its own MiXCR run on the 5' RACE reads, TCRdb lists one record per CDR3 protein. Of about 570,000 distinct CDR3 sequences detected, approximately 9.6% appear once; the ten largest clones hold approximately 3.2%. With regard to this clonotype: Its target is not known.

CDR1 and CDR2 from the germline V gene are KGHSH and LQKENI. J was trimmed by 2 bases and V by 3 bases; bases with no gene match: 7. The CDR3 has 15 amino acids. This sample was shared with a second study, whose subject was yellow fever vaccine responses in identical twins.

This TCR came from a woman under 30 in good health. This chain links TRBV18 with TRBJ2-7; 7 bases align to TRBD1. The sequencing sample was made of PBMCs. CDR3 DNA: TGTGCCAGCTCACCGAAAACAGGGGCGCCCTACGAGCAGTACTTC. Translating it yields CASSPKTGAPYEQYF.